The present entry profiles one T cell receptor (beta chain) with its context. The antigen remains unidentified. CD45RO-CCR7+CD27+CD95- characterized naive CD8+ T cells. Libraries of TRB cDNA were made by 5' RACE and carried UMIs. TCRdb re-called the 5' RACE reads and gives one entry per CDR3 protein, without DNA. With about 84,000 distinct CDR3 sequences in the sample, the ten largest clones hold roughly 0.64%. This sample is drawn from a study of CXCR3-negative and CXCR3-positive naive CD8 T cells. The CDR3 covers 16 residues. Germline V lookup: CDR1 KGHDR, CDR2 SFDVKD. Study-wide results and caveats: In CXCR3-positive naive cells, the TRB CDR3s were more hydrophobic than in CXCR3-negative naive cells.

The chain recombines TRBV24-1 with TRBJ2-1; TCRdb's D call, TRBD1, is unchecked because there is no DNA. The origin of this receptor is a human donor in good health. Some clones in this sample may be carry-over from other donors' samples. Sequenced sample: naive CXCR3+ CD8+ T cells from blood. Described subset: CD45RO-CCR7+CD27+CD95- naive CD8+ T cells expressing CXCR3 (TNR3+). The CDR3 spells CATSDYGKGSYNEQFF.